This TCR beta chain was identified in a study of T cell responses to AZD1222 COVID-19 vaccine. Study outcomes and limitations: Just six or seven AZD1222 recipients tested seropositive at baseline. Breadth and depth of Spike-specific TCRs rose after two AZD1222 doses.

On this clone itself: What it recognizes is unknown.

Libraries were prepared by immunoSEQ multiplex PCR; TCRdb keeps only in-frame clonotypes and omits some of them. Among roughly 80,000 clones listed, 80% to 95% were seen once. Between the trimmed V and J ends, which lost 4 bases and 14 bases, there was a span of 18 bases. The CDR3 spans 13 residues. Germline values: CDR1 SNHLY, CDR2 FYNNEI. The specimen comprised peripheral blood, sampled 28 days after the second AZD1222 dose. J is TRBJ2-1 and V is TRBV2; the D gene is possibly TRBD2 (6 bases). The origin of this receptor is an adult who received the AZD1222 COVID-19 vaccine. DNA for the CDR3: TGTGCCAGCAGTGGACAGCGGGCCCAGACTAAGTTCTTC. It is translated as CASSGQRAQTKFF.